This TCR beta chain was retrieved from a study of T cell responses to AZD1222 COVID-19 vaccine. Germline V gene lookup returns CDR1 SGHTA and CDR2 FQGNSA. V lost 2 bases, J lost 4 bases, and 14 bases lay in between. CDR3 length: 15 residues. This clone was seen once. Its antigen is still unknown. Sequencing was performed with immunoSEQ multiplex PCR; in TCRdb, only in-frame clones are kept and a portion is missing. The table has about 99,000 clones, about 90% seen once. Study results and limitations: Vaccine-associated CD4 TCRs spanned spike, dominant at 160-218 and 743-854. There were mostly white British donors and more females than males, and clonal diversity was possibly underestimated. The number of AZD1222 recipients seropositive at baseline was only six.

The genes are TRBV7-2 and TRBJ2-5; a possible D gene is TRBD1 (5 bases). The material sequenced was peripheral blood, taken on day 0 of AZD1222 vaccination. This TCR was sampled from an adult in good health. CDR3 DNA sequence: TGTGCCAGCAGCTTACGGTCAGGGTGGGGAGAGACCCAGTACTTC. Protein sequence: CASSLRSGWGETQYF.